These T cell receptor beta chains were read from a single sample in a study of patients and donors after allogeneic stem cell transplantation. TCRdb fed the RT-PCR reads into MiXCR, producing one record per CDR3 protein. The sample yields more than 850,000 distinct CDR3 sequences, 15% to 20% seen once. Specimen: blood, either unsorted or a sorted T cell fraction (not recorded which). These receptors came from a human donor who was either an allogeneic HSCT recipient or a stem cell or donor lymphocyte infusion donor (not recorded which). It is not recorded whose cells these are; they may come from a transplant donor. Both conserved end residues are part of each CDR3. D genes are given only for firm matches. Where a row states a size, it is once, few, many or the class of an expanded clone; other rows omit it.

cdr3_nt: TGCAGTGCTAGAGATACCCCCCGGGTTAGCGGTCCGTGGGGTACGCAGTATTTT; cdr3_aa: CSARDTPRVSGPWGTQYF; clone_size: .; d_call: .; j_call: TRBJ2-3; v_call: TRBV20-1
cdr3_nt: TGTGCCAGCAGTTTATCTGGACTAGCGGGAGAACGGTCCTACGAGCAGTACTTC; cdr3_aa: CASSLSGLAGERSYEQYF; clone_size: .; d_call: TRBD2; j_call: TRBJ2-7; v_call: TRBV6-5
cdr3_nt: TGTGCCAGCAGTAGAGAAGAACTTAACTATGGCTACACCTTC; cdr3_aa: CASSREELNYGYTF; clone_size: few; d_call: .; j_call: TRBJ1-2; v_call: TRBV6-1
cdr3_nt: TGCGCCAGCAGCCGAACTAGCGGGAGTCGGGATACGCAGTATTTT; cdr3_aa: CASSRTSGSRDTQYF; clone_size: .; d_call: TRBD2; j_call: TRBJ2-3; v_call: TRBV4-1
cdr3_nt: TGTGCCAGCAGCCAAGTGACAGGGGGGTCCCTCGGGGCCTACAATGAGCAGTTCTTC; cdr3_aa: CASSQVTGGSLGAYNEQFF; clone_size: .; d_call: TRBD1; j_call: TRBJ2-1; v_call: TRBV14
cdr3_nt: TGTGCCATCAGTGAGACCCAATCCCAGGGCTCCGAGCAGTACTTC; cdr3_aa: CAISETQSQGSEQYF; clone_size: .; d_call: .; j_call: TRBJ2-7; v_call: TRBV10-3
cdr3_nt: TGTGCCAGCGTCAGCCAGGGGGGCACCGGGGAGCTGTTTTTT; cdr3_aa: CASVSQGGTGELFF; clone_size: .; d_call: .; j_call: TRBJ2-2; v_call: TRBV6-1
cdr3_nt: TGCGCCAGCAGCGAACAATGGACAGGGGCGGGAAACACCATATATTTT; cdr3_aa: CASSEQWTGAGNTIYF; clone_size: .; d_call: TRBD1; j_call: TRBJ1-3; v_call: TRBV5-1
cdr3_nt: TGCGCCAGCAGCTCTGGGACAGGGAGCACAGATACGCAGTATTTT; cdr3_aa: CASSSGTGSTDTQYF; clone_size: .; d_call: TRBD1; j_call: TRBJ2-3; v_call: TRBV5-1
cdr3_nt: TGCAGTGCTAGAGATCAATCCCGGGGAGGATATCAGCCCCAGCATTTT; cdr3_aa: CSARDQSRGGYQPQHF; clone_size: .; d_call: .; j_call: TRBJ1-5; v_call: TRBV20-1
cdr3_nt: TGTGCCAGCAGTTTAGAGGGTTTTGTGTTGACTGAAGCTTTCTTT; cdr3_aa: CASSLEGFVLTEAFF; clone_size: many; d_call: .; j_call: TRBJ1-1; v_call: TRBV12-3/TRBV12-4
cdr3_nt: TGCAGTGCTACGGCAACAGGGGTCTATGGCTACACCTTC; cdr3_aa: CSATATGVYGYTF; clone_size: .; d_call: TRBD1; j_call: TRBJ1-2; v_call: TRBV20-1
cdr3_nt: TGCAGTGCTTCAGCACGGAGGATGAACACTGAAGCTTTCTTT; cdr3_aa: CSASARRMNTEAFF; clone_size: few; d_call: .; j_call: TRBJ1-1; v_call: TRBV20-1
cdr3_nt: TGCGCCAGCAGCCTCAGACTAGACTCCCACAATGAGCAGTTCTTC; cdr3_aa: CASSLRLDSHNEQFF; clone_size: many; d_call: .; j_call: TRBJ2-1; v_call: TRBV5-1
cdr3_nt: TGCAGTGCTAGACCCCTCTTTGAGACCCAGTACTTC; cdr3_aa: CSARPLFETQYF; clone_size: .; d_call: .; j_call: TRBJ2-5; v_call: TRBV20-1
cdr3_nt: TGTGCCAGCAGTTACTCTTCCCCCAGCTCCTATAATTCACCCCTCCACTTT; cdr3_aa: CASSYSSPSSYNSPLHF; clone_size: .; d_call: .; j_call: TRBJ1-6; v_call: TRBV6-5
cdr3_nt: TGTGCCAGCAGCCCTCGTACCCTGAACACTGAAGCTTTCTTT; cdr3_aa: CASSPRTLNTEAFF; clone_size: few; d_call: .; j_call: TRBJ1-1; v_call: TRBV6-1
cdr3_nt: TGCGCCAGCAGACGCGAGAGTACTGAAGCTTTCTTT; cdr3_aa: CASRRESTEAFF; clone_size: few; d_call: .; j_call: TRBJ1-1; v_call: TRBV5-1
cdr3_nt: TGTGCCTGGAGTGGCCCGGGGGATGAGCAGTTCTTC; cdr3_aa: CAWSGPGDEQFF; clone_size: few; d_call: .; j_call: TRBJ2-1; v_call: TRBV30
cdr3_nt: TGCGCCAGCAGCCCGGACAGAGAATACGAGCAGTACTTC; cdr3_aa: CASSPDREYEQYF; clone_size: few; d_call: .; j_call: TRBJ2-7; v_call: TRBV5-1
cdr3_nt: TGTGCCAGCAGCTCCACGACTCTGCGGCCCCAACGAAAGTCTGGGGCCAACGTCCTGACTTTC; cdr3_aa: CASSSTTLRPQRKSGANVLTF; clone_size: once; d_call: .; j_call: TRBJ2-6; v_call: TRBV11-1
cdr3_nt: TGTGCCAGTAAGATGGGCGGACAGGGCCAAGAGACCCAGTACTTC; cdr3_aa: CASKMGGQGQETQYF; clone_size: .; d_call: TRBD1; j_call: TRBJ2-5; v_call: TRBV19
cdr3_nt: TGTGCCAGCAGCTTCTTTGAGTTCGGGTTGTCTGAAGCTTTCTTT; cdr3_aa: CASSFFEFGLSEAFF; clone_size: .; d_call: .; j_call: TRBJ1-1; v_call: TRBV12-3/TRBV12-4
cdr3_nt: TGCAGTGCCACCAACAAAGCACAGGGGCCAGATACGCAGTATTTT; cdr3_aa: CSATNKAQGPDTQYF; clone_size: .; d_call: TRBD1; j_call: TRBJ2-3; v_call: TRBV20-1
cdr3_nt: TGCGCCAGCAGCCAAGATCAGGGCAGGGGCGGTACTGAAGCTTTCTTT; cdr3_aa: CASSQDQGRGGTEAFF; clone_size: .; d_call: .; j_call: TRBJ1-1; v_call: TRBV4-3
cdr3_nt: TGTGCCAGCAGCCAAGGATCGCCGGCGGGGGGGCCGGGAGAGACCCAGTACTTC; cdr3_aa: CASSQGSPAGGPGETQYF; clone_size: few; d_call: TRBD2; j_call: TRBJ2-5; v_call: TRBV4-2
cdr3_nt: TGTGCCAGCAGTAAAACAGGGGAGCAGTTCTTC; cdr3_aa: CASSKTGEQFF; clone_size: .; d_call: .; j_call: TRBJ2-1; v_call: TRBV27
cdr3_nt: TGTGCCACCAGCAGAGAGAGTGGCACTGAAGCTTTCTTT; cdr3_aa: CATSRESGTEAFF; clone_size: many; d_call: .; j_call: TRBJ1-1; v_call: TRBV15
cdr3_nt: TGTGCCAGCAGCTCCTCCTACGAGCAGTACTTC; cdr3_aa: CASSSSYEQYF; clone_size: many; d_call: .; j_call: TRBJ2-7; v_call: TRBV27